Sequencing of this T cell receptor beta chain was carried out in a study of breast tumors, draining lymph nodes, adjacent tissues. Overall study results and limits: Tumor repertoires ranked between lymph nodes and nontumor tissue in diversity, with V and J gene preferences.

This clonotype has at least ten counts. Antigen specificity is unknown. The germline V gene encodes CDR1 ENHRY and CDR2 SYGVKD. V was pared by 6 bases and J by 4 bases, with 22 bases between. The CDR3 runs to 17 residues. TCRdb reanalysed the multiplex PCR reads using MiXCR and keeps one entry per CDR3 protein. The sample carries about 47,000 distinct CDR3 sequences, 23% recorded once. The sequenced material came from breast tumor tissue. The receptor comes from a female donor with breast cancer. Some clones in this sample may be carry-over from other donors' samples. The chain carries TRBV10-3 and TRBJ1-3; D may be TRBD1 (6 bases). The CDR3 here is CAIRGETGATKGNTIYF. The CDR3 DNA follows: TGTGCCATCAGGGGAGAGACAGGCGCAACTAAGGGAAACACCATATATTTT.